This T cell receptor (beta chain) was obtained from a study of CD8 T cells in Susac syndrome. Losses at the gene ends were 5 bases for V and 4 bases for J; bases not matched to a gene: 11. The CDR3 runs 16 residues. Germline lookup yields CDR1 MNHEY and CDR2 SMNVEV (reference sequence). CD8+ and CD4+ T cells taken from blood had their TCR beta sequenced. The multiple sclerosis control group comprised treatment-naive patients with stable or active relapsing-remitting disease. Negative isolation yielded the CD8+ and CD4+ T cells, while FACS enriched the TEMRA cells. Random hexamers served to reverse transcribe roughly 0.5 to 1 ug RNA. Multiplex PCR with immunoSEQ amplified the TCR beta CDR3 across 54 Vbeta and 13 Jbeta. TCRdb ran MiXCR on the immunoSEQ multiplex PCR reads and lists one entry per CDR3 protein. The sample has about 200,000 distinct CDR3 sequences, about 94% seen once; the top ten hold 0.1% to 0.15%.

This TCR derives from a human donor with multiple sclerosis. This chain links TRBV27 with TRBJ2-3; 8 bases match TRBD2. The sequencing sample was made of CD8+ T cells from PBMCs. CDR3 loop: CASSPRGWRGADTQYF. Written as DNA, the CDR3 is TGTGCCAGCAGTCCCCGTGGCTGGCGGGGGGCAGATACGCAGTATTTT.